This T cell receptor beta chain was captured by sequencing in a study of T cell clonality in common variable immunodeficiency. The assay was immunoSEQ multiplex PCR, and TCRdb's table has in-frame clones only and misses some. The sample was found to contain around 45,000 clones, and every one recurs. This clone has at least ten counts. Its antigen remains unidentified. The read comes to an end 3 residues before the CDR3 does, leaving the germline J gene to fill in the end. V lost 0 bases and J lost 5, with 5 bases in between. Germline CDR1 is MNHNS and CDR2 is SASEGT. This CDR3 has 13 amino acids. Whole-study findings and limits: The cause of increased CVID clonality remains unclear without subpopulation sequencing.

Heparinized whole blood, about 5 to 9 ml, came from each donor. J is TRBJ2-1 and V is TRBV6-1, with D uncertain. This receptor was obtained from a person aged 18 to 70 in good health. The sequencing input was peripheral blood mononuclear cells. This chain's CDR3 is CASSEAPDNEQFF. The covered CDR3 bases are TGTGCCAGCAGTGAAGCTCCCGACAATGAG.